The rows below give T cell receptor beta chains drawn from one sample of a study of T-cell memory formation after mild COVID-19. Each CDR3 protein gets one entry after TCRdb re-called the 5' RACE reads with MiXCR. The data contain fewer than 700,000 distinct CDR3 sequences, about 20% of them singletons. The sample consisted of PBMCs or a T cell subset sorted from them (not recorded which). These receptors were collected from an adult woman who had mild COVID-19 (a few samples of this study predate the infection). Cell type and time point are not known. Each CDR3 is given with its conserved first and last residue. A D gene is named only where the DNA matches it firmly. The size field is filled for only some rows; it gives once, few, many or a size class.

>TRBD2|-|TRBV6-2/TRBV6-3|TRBJ2-7
TGTGCCAGCAGTTATGACGGACTAGGCTCCTACGAGCAGTACTTC
CASSYDGLGSYEQYF
>-|few|TRBV19|TRBJ2-2
TGTGCCAGTAGCGGTTGGGGGACCTACACCGGGGAGCTGTTTTTT
CASSGWGTYTGELFF
>-|-|TRBV4-1|TRBJ1-1
TGCGCCAGCAGCCAGGCCAAGAGCACTGAAGCTTTCTTT
CASSQAKSTEAFF
>TRBD1|-|TRBV7-9|TRBJ2-2
TGTGCCAGCAGCGACTGGACAGGGAACACCGGGGAGCGGTTTTTT
CASSDWTGNTGERFF
>-|-|TRBV27|TRBJ1-1
TGTGCCAGCAGTTTACGGGGTTGGGCTGAAGCTTTCTTT
CASSLRGWAEAFF
>-|-|TRBV27|TRBJ2-2
TGTGCCAGCAGTTTATCGCCAGGGGTGGGCACCGGGGAGCTGTTTTTT
CASSLSPGVGTGELFF
>-|-|TRBV12-3/TRBV12-4|TRBJ2-5
TGTGCCAGCAGTTTGGCAGGGGCTCGCGTGACCCAGTACTTC
CASSLAGARVTQYF
>-|few|TRBV7-8|TRBJ2-1
TGTGCCAGCAGCCGCCCCAGAGAGGCCCCGACTGATGAGCAGTTCTTC
CASSRPREAPTDEQFF
>-|-|TRBV5-1|TRBJ1-5
TGCGCCAGCAGCCACGGGACGGGTAGCAATCAGCCCCAGCATTTT
CASSHGTGSNQPQHF
>-|-|TRBV4-2|TRBJ1-2
TGTGCCAGCAGCCAAGATCGGGTTGCTGGCTACACCTTC
CASSQDRVAGYTF
>TRBD2|many|TRBV6-6|TRBJ2-2
TGTGCCAGCACCGCCCAAGCCGGACTAGCGGGGGGTTCGAACACCGGGGAGCTGTTTTTT
CASTAQAGLAGGSNTGELFF
>TRBD2|-|TRBV13|TRBJ2-7
TGTGCCAGCAGCTTAGCGGCTAGCGGGGGTCGATACTACGAGCAGTACTTC
CASSLAASGGRYYEQYF
>-|few|TRBV5-4|TRBJ2-1
TGTGCCAGCAGCTTGAAGTTGGGGAATGAGCAGTTCTTC
CASSLKLGNEQFF
>-|-|TRBV12-5|TRBJ2-1
TGTGCTAGTGGTTTGCAACGAGGGAACAATGAGCAGTTCTTC
CASGLQRGNNEQFF
>TRBD1|-|TRBV6-2/TRBV6-3|TRBJ2-7
TGTGCCAGCAGTTCCCCTGAGGGGGCTCTTCCATCCTACGAGCAGTACTTC
CASSSPEGALPSYEQYF
>-|few|TRBV6-5|TRBJ1-1
TGTGCCAGCAGACCAACTCCGGGACGAAGAATTGCTGAAGCTTTCTTT
CASRPTPGRRIAEAFF
>-|few|TRBV4-3|TRBJ2-3
TGCGCCAGCAGCCAAGAGGGGTTTGCAGATACGCAGTATTTT
CASSQEGFADTQYF
>-|-|TRBV6-6|TRBJ2-3
TGTGCCAGCAGGCTCGGTAGTTCAGATACGCAGTATTTT
CASRLGSSDTQYF
>TRBD2|-|TRBV20-1|TRBJ2-7
TGCAGTGCCCCCCCTGAGGGAGGGGCCCTACCCTACGAGCAGTACTTC
CSAPPEGGALPYEQYF
>TRBD1|few|TRBV6-5|TRBJ2-2
TGTGCCAGCAGTTACTCGAACAGGGGCAGGGGGGAGCTGTTTTTT
CASSYSNRGRGELFF
>TRBD1|-|TRBV5-6|TRBJ1-2
TGTGCCAGCAGCTTGCCGGCGACAGGGGGTTACTATGGCTACACCTTC
CASSLPATGGYYGYTF
>-|-|TRBV9|TRBJ2-2
TGTGCCAGCAGCGTACCCTGGGACACCGGGGAGCTGTTTTTT
CASSVPWDTGELFF
>-|-|TRBV5-1|TRBJ2-3
TGCGCCAGCAGCCAACGAACGGGGCGCACAGATACGCAGTATTTT
CASSQRTGRTDTQYF
>TRBD1|-|TRBV6-5|TRBJ1-1
TGTGCCAGCAATCAGGGGGTCGGGAAAGCTTTCTTT
CASNQGVGKAFF
>TRBD1|-|TRBV7-3|TRBJ1-2
TGTGCCAGCAGCGCCGACAGGGGGGGTGGCTACACCTTC
CASSADRGGGYTF
>-|few|TRBV14|TRBJ2-1
TGTGCCAGCAGCCTGACGTGGGCCGCGGAGCAGTTCTTC
CASSLTWAAEQFF
>-|-|TRBV6-5|TRBJ1-1
TGTGCCAGCAGTTACCAGGGTTCGGCTGAAGCTTTCTTT
CASSYQGSAEAFF